Below are 9 T cell receptor beta chains sequenced from a single sample in a study of shared clonotypes between healthy human individuals. Clones were read by immunoSEQ multiplex PCR, and TCRdb kept only the in-frame ones, dropping some. The sample has 2 million to 3 million clones, over 85% seen once. Sequences were obtained from naive CD4+ T cells from PBMCs. Subset meaning: CD45RA+ positively selected. The receptor set was obtained from a man aged 18 to 29 in good health. Some clones in this sample may be carry-over from other donors' samples.

The chain employs TRBV4-3 and TRBJ2-7; the D gene could be TRBD1 or TRBD2 (5 bases each). The CDR3 runs 14 residues. V was pared by 0 bases and J by 2 bases, with 8 bases between. Germline V gene data show CDR1 as LGHNA and CDR2 as YSLEER. This CDR3 reads CASSQEEGTYEQYF. Written as DNA, the CDR3 is TGCGCCAGCAGCCAAGAAGAGGGGACCTACGAGCAGTACTTC.

The CDR3 nucleotides are TGTGCCAGCAGCGGGCCTCCCGACAGAGATACGCAGTATTTT. Its translation is CASSGPPDRDTQYF. The rearrangement links TRBV2 to TRBJ2-3, with D perhaps TRBD1 (5 bases). The CDR3 consists of 14 residues. The V and J ends lost 6 bases and 5 bases respectively, with 15 bases between them. Germline CDR1 reads SNHLY; CDR2 reads FYNNEI.

In DNA, the CDR3 is TGCGCCAGCAGCCAAGCGGGAACCGAGGGCACCGGGGAGCTGTTTTTT. Translating gives CASSQAGTEGTGELFF. This chain connects TRBV4-3 to TRBJ2-2; the D gene is possibly TRBD2 (5 bases). This CDR3 spans 16 amino acids. Trimming took off 1 base at V and 4 bases at J, with 13 bases between the two ends. The germline V gene encodes CDR1 LGHNA and CDR2 YSLEER.

This clone was counted once. Other DNA sequences within the sample encode an identical CDR3. The CDR3 DNA reads as TGTGCCAGCAGCGCCTTTTCTGGGGCCAACGTCCTGACTTTC. This sequence encodes CASSAFSGANVLTF. The rearrangement joins TRBV7-6 to TRBJ2-6, with unresolved D. The CDR3 extends over 14 amino acids. Germline-derived CDR1 and CDR2 are SGHVS and FNYEAQ. Trimming removed 5 bases at V and 1 base at J, with 6 bases between.

This clone has just one count. The sample contains more than one DNA sequence encoding this CDR3. The chain employs TRBV6-5 and TRBJ1-1, with D possibly matching TRBD1 (6 bases). Germline CDR1 MNHEY, CDR2 SVGAGI. CDR3 length: 15 amino acids. The ends were cut back, 2 bases at V and 0 bases at J, with 10 bases in the middle. In DNA form, the CDR3 reads TGTGCCAGCAGTTACGGGGGCTCTATGAACACTGAAGCTTTCTTT. Translation gives CASSYGGSMNTEAFF.

The chain joins TRBV10-3 to TRBJ1-2, with 8 bases that match TRBD1. The CDR3 has 13 amino acids. The trim removed 7 bases at V and 6 bases at J, leaving 7 bases unmatched. The germline CDR1 and CDR2 sequences are ENHRY and SYGVKD. CDR3 amino acids: CAITSRGLDGYTF. The CDR3 region has the DNA TGTGCCATCACCTCCAGGGGGCTGGATGGCTACACCTTC.

The rearrangement uses TRBV7-2 and TRBJ1-1; D not resolved. This CDR3 is built from 14 residues. V was pared by 1 base and J by 5 bases, with 11 bases between. Germline loops: CDR1 SGHTA, CDR2 FQGNSA. CDR3 protein: CASSLGRSPTEAFF. As DNA, the CDR3 is TGTGCCAGCAGCTTAGGGAGAAGCCCGACTGAAGCTTTCTTT.

The chain recombines TRBV10-3 with TRBJ2-2; D might be TRBD1 or TRBD2, each matching 6 bases. The V gene lost 10 bases and the J gene lost 4 bases, with 13 bases spanning the gap. The CDR3 totals 13 residues. The germline CDR1 and CDR2 sequences are ENHRY and SYGVKD. CDR3 amino acids: CANRGGGTGELFF. In nucleotides, the CDR3 is TGTGCCAACCGTGGAGGGGGCACCGGGGAGCTGTTTTTT.

The rearrangement joins TRBV5-1 to TRBJ1-2; D may be TRBD1 (6 bases). The CDR3 runs to 13 residues. The germline V gene has CDR1 SGHRS and CDR2 YFSETQ. The germline V and J ends were trimmed by 3 bases and 8 bases, with 14 bases remaining between them. CDR3 amino acids: CASSSAGERGYTF. The CDR3 DNA sequence: TGCGCCAGCAGCTCGGCAGGGGAGCGGGGCTACACCTTC. The full variable domain, in which reference TRBV5-1 and TRBJ1-2 provide the parts outside the CDR3, is KAGVTQTPRYLIKTRGQQVTLSCSPISGHRSVSWYQQTPGQGLQFLFEYFSETQRNKGNFPGRFSGRQFSNSRSEMNVSTLELGDSALYLCASSSAGERGYTFGSGTRLTVV.